This TCR beta chain was obtained from a study of blood T cell repertoires in COVID-19. The method was immunoSEQ multiplex PCR; TCRdb's version includes in-frame clones alone and lacks a portion of them. Of about 220,000 clones in the sample, 80% were seen once. Unmatched junction bases numbered 14, after V lost 4 bases and J lost 9 bases. From germline, CDR1 is MNHEY and CDR2 SVGAGI. CDR3 length: 16 amino acids. This chain uses TRBV6-5 with TRBJ2-1, with TRBD1 matching 8 bases. The sample taken for sequencing was peripheral blood. The sequence was obtained from a woman between 65 and 79 years old with acute or convalescent COVID-19. Written as DNA, the CDR3 is TGTGCCAGCAGTTCCAGACAGGGGCCCGGGGGAGGTGAGCAGTTCTTC. As protein: CASSSRQGPGGGEQFF.